This T cell receptor beta chain was retrieved from a study of cytomegalovirus exposure and HLA in healthy donors. Comments on this clone: The antigen is undetermined.

General study findings and limits: Among TCR beta chains, those listed as cytomegalovirus-associated numbered under 200.

CDR3 length: 14 residues. Looked up from germline, CDR1 is MDHEN and CDR2 is SYDVKM. The germline V and J ends were trimmed by 7 bases and 3 bases, with 13 bases remaining between them. PCR primers comprised 60 Vbeta and 13 Jbeta primers. The table came from immunoSEQ multiplex PCR; TCRdb's copy has only in-frame clones and leaves some out. The repertoire holds roughly 97,000 clones, about 80% seen once, with roughly 1.9% in the top ten. V is TRBV28 and J is TRBJ2-1, with D maybe TRBD2 (5 bases). This receptor was identified in a woman aged 40 to 55 in good health and CMV-seronegative. Sequenced input: PBMCs. The DNA of the CDR3 is TGTGCCAGCACCTCGGGGTTGAACTACAATGAGCAGTTCTTC. It is translated as CASTSGLNYNEQFF.